What follows are 19 T cell receptor beta chains derived from one specimen sequenced in a study of blood T cell repertoires in COVID-19. Libraries were prepared by immunoSEQ multiplex PCR; TCRdb keeps only in-frame clonotypes and omits some of them. The sample lists 250,000 to 300,000 clones, 75% to 90% occurring once. The sequencing sample was made of peripheral blood. These receptors all stem from a man aged 25 to 45 with active or convalescent COVID-19.

The chain has TRBV19 and TRBJ1-3, with D maybe TRBD1 (5 bases). The CDR3 runs 13 residues. In germline, CDR1 is LNHDA, CDR2 SQIVND (reference sequence). Trimming pared 5 bases from V and 2 bases from J, leaving 7 bases between. The CDR3 DNA follows: TGTGCCAGTAGTTCGGGGGCTGGAAACACCATATATTTT. Translated, it gives CASSSGAGNTIYF.

The gene calls are TRBV3-1 (or the pseudogene TRBV3-2) and TRBJ1-2, with D possibly TRBD1 on 5 matching bases. The CDR3 totals 14 residues. Trimming cost V 3 bases and J 0 bases, with 8 bases left between them. The germline CDR1 and CDR2 sequences are LGHDT and YNNKEL (reference sequence). CDR3 residues: CASSQHRTNYGYTF. In DNA form, the CDR3 reads TGTGCCAGCAGCCAGCACAGGACTAACTATGGCTACACCTTC.

The CDR3 coding sequence is TGTGCCAGCAGTAAACGCGGACAGTTTGAAGCTTTCTTT. This encodes CASSKRGQFEAFF. The V call is TRBV6-5, the J call TRBJ1-1; TRBD1 might be the D (6 bases). Looked up from germline, CDR1 is MNHEY and CDR2 is SVGAGI. This CDR3 comprises 13 residues. V was shortened by 5 bases and J by 7 bases, with 14 bases between the two germline ends.

The CDR3 protein is CASSLRWGTGLNTF. As DNA, the CDR3 is TGTGCCAGCAGCTTGAGGTGGGGGACAGGCCTGAACACCTTC. This chain uses TRBV5-6 with TRBJ1-2; 8 nucleotides line up with TRBD1. V was pared by 1 base and J by 12 bases, with 11 bases of the junction left unmatched. Germline values: CDR1 SGHDT, CDR2 YYEEEE. This CDR3 region has 14 residues.

V and J are TRBV5-1 and TRBJ1-1, with D possibly being TRBD1 (6 bases). CDR1 and CDR2 (germline): SGHRS, YFSETQ. The CDR3 covers 14 residues. The V end was cut by 3 bases, the J end by 10 bases, with 19 bases between. The CDR3: CASSSSGTIERAFF. In DNA, the CDR3 is TGCGCCAGCAGCTCTTCCGGGACAATCGAGCGAGCTTTCTTT. Using reference TRBV5-1 and TRBJ1-1 for the parts outside the CDR3, the full variable domain is KAGVTQTPRYLIKTRGQQVTLSCSPISGHRSVSWYQQTPGQGLQFLFEYFSETQRNKGNFPGRFSGRQFSNSRSEMNVSTLELGDSALYLCASSSSGTIERAFFGQGTRLTVV.

The chain combines TRBV2 with TRBJ1-2; 7 bases agree with TRBD1. After removal of 3 bases from V and 8 bases from J, the junction contained 9 bases not matched to a gene. Germline V CDR1 and CDR2: SNHLY, FYNNEI. The CDR3 is 14 residues long. The CDR3: CASSESGGRLGYTF. The CDR3 DNA sequence: TGTGCCAGCAGTGAGTCAGGGGGGCGCCTAGGCTACACCTTC.

The chain combines TRBV4-2 with TRBJ1-1, with no clear D. CDR1 LGHNA and CDR2 YNFKEQ come from the germline V gene. The germline V and J ends were trimmed by 3 bases and 0 bases, with 5 bases remaining between them. This CDR3 contains 13 residues. Here the CDR3 reads CASSQQVNTEAFF. CDR3 coding DNA: TGTGCCAGCAGCCAGCAGGTGAACACTGAAGCTTTCTTT.

The chain links TRBV18 to TRBJ1-4; D unresolved. The CDR3 sequence is 16 residues long. The V end lost 6 bases, the J end lost 0 bases, and 14 bases lay between the germline ends. CDR1 is KGHSH, CDR2 LQKENI, per germline. Here the CDR3 DNA reads TGTGCCAGCTCCGTAAACCGCGGAGCAACTAATGAAAAACTGTTTTTT. Translation: CASSVNRGATNEKLFF.

The rearrangement uses TRBV19 and TRBJ1-5, with a possible D match to TRBD1 (5 bases). The V end lost 6 bases, the J end lost 5 bases, and 14 bases lay between the germline ends. Germline assignment: CDR1 LNHDA and CDR2 SQIVND (reference sequence). The CDR3 totals 14 residues. CDR3: CASRTQGRDQPQHF. The CDR3, as DNA: TGTGCCAGTAGGACCCAGGGTAGAGATCAGCCCCAGCATTTT.

This chain joins TRBV6-5 and TRBJ1-1; no definite D call. There are 13 residues in the CDR3. Germline loops: CDR1 MNHEY, CDR2 SVGAGI. Deletions cut 3 bases from V and 1 base from J, with 6 bases between. The CDR3 spells CASSYGQNTEAFF. The CDR3 DNA follows: TGTGCCAGCAGTTATGGGCAGAACACTGAAGCTTTCTTT.

The rearrangement joins TRBV30 to TRBJ2-6; no firm D call. There are 14 residues in the CDR3. With 8 bases removed from V and 0 bases from J, the gap between germline ends came to 11 bases. Per the germline V gene, CDR1 is GTSNPN and CDR2 is SVGIG (reference sequence). The CDR3 coding sequence is TGTGCCATAGAGGCGCTCTCTGGGGCCAACGTCCTGACTTTC. It encodes CAIEALSGANVLTF.

The sample holds one count of this clone. CDR3 sequence reads: CASSPGWPKQETQYF. The CDR3 DNA reads as TGTGCCAGCAGTCCAGGCTGGCCAAAACAAGAGACCCAGTACTTC. The V gene is TRBV2, the J gene TRBJ2-5; D gene uncertain. This CDR3 contains 15 residues. Germline loops: CDR1 SNHLY, CDR2 FYNNEI. The V gene lost 5 bases and the J gene lost 2 bases, with 15 bases spanning the gap. The whole variable domain, filled in from reference TRBV2 and TRBJ2-5, reads EPEVTQTPSHQVTQMGQEVILRCVPISNHLYFYWYRQILGQKVEFLVSFYNNEISEKSEIFDDQFSVERPDGSNFTLKIRSTKLEDSAMYFCASSPGWPKQETQYFGPGTRLLVL.

J is TRBJ1-1 and V is TRBV7-9; possibly TRBD1 for D (5 bases). The germline CDR1 and CDR2 sequences are SEHNR and FQNEAQ (reference sequence). The CDR3 totals 15 residues. The V end lost 4 bases, the J end lost 0 bases, and 12 bases lay between the germline ends. The CDR3 sequence is CASSYTGTLNTEAFF. DNA for the CDR3: TGTGCCAGCAGCTATACCGGGACTTTGAACACTGAAGCTTTCTTT.

The rearrangement joins TRBV12-3 or TRBV12-4 to TRBJ1-1, with D unclear. V was clipped by 5 bases and J by 6 bases, with 13 bases between them. This CDR3 is 13 amino acids long. The CDR3 DNA reads as TGTGCCAGCAGTAAAACGCCCGGGGCTGAAGCTTTCTTT. Translating it yields CASSKTPGAEAFF.

This chain joins TRBV27 and TRBJ2-7; 7 bases fit TRBD2. Germline CDR1 is MNHEY and CDR2 is SMNVEV (reference sequence). This CDR3 is built from 13 residues. The ends lost 1 base at V and 5 bases at J; junction bases unmatched: 2. The CDR3 DNA reads as TGTGCCAGCAGTTTATGGGCGGGGGACGAGCAGTACTTC. Encoded protein: CASSLWAGDEQYF.

V is TRBV5-4 and J is TRBJ2-7; 9 bases are shared with TRBD1. The CDR3 loop spans 15 amino acids. Germline V gives CDR1 SGHNT, CDR2 YYREEE (reference sequence). V shed 4 bases, J shed 7 bases, and the junction held 12 bases outside the gene matches. CDR3 DNA sequence: TGTGCCAGCAGCCCTTCCGGGACAGGGCTCGGTGAGCAGTACTTC. This translates into CASSPSGTGLGEQYF.

J is TRBJ2-5 and V is TRBV3-1 (or the pseudogene TRBV3-2); the D gene is possibly TRBD1 (5 bases). Trimming shortened V by 0 bases and J by 3 bases, and 5 bases separated the two germline ends. From germline, CDR1 is LGHDT and CDR2 YNNKEL (reference sequence). The CDR3 contains 13 residues. CDR3 region: CASSQEGEETQYF. CDR3 nucleotide sequence: TGTGCCAGCAGCCAAGAAGGGGAAGAGACCCAGTACTTC.

This clone was seen once. V is TRBV7-7 and J is TRBJ2-1; D gene unclear. Germline V gene data show CDR1 as SSHAT and CDR2 as FNYEAQ (reference sequence). CDR3 length: 16 residues. Between the trimmed V and J ends, which lost 5 bases and 4 bases, there was a span of 18 bases. The CDR3 DNA sequence: TGTGCCAGCAGCCCAACCCCGATAGTAGTTTACAATGAGCAGTTCTTC. It translates to CASSPTPIVVYNEQFF.

The rearrangement links TRBV18 to TRBJ2-5, with TRBD1 identical over 8 bases. V lost 5 bases and J lost 5; bases outside the gene matches: 10. Germline CDR1 and CDR2: KGHSH and LQKENI. CDR3 length: 15 amino acids. CDR3 in amino acids: CASSTGGTQSETQYF. CDR3 bases: TGTGCCAGCTCAACAGGGGGGACTCAGTCGGAGACCCAGTACTTC.